Listed here are 26 T cell receptor beta chains from one sample, sequenced in a study of cytomegalovirus exposure and HLA in healthy donors. The PCR was carried out with 60 Vbeta primers and 13 Jbeta primers. Measured with immunoSEQ multiplex PCR; TCRdb has only the in-frame clones, and not every one. The data show some 130,000 clones, 66% seen once. Material: PBMCs. Every receptor here comes from a human donor in good health.

J is TRBJ1-2 and V is TRBV27; perhaps TRBD1 as D (6 bases). The CDR3 runs 14 residues. CDR1 and CDR2 (germline): MNHEY, SMNVEV (reference sequence). V was shortened by 5 bases and J by 4 bases, with 14 bases between the two germline ends. CDR3 in DNA: TGTGCCAGCAGTCCCCAGGGGATCGGCTATGGCTACACCTTC. Encoded protein: CASSPQGIGYGYTF.

Only a few counts were recorded for this clone. This chain uses TRBV7-2 with TRBJ2-7, with D possibly TRBD2 on 5 matching bases. Trimming took off 3 bases at V and 0 bases at J, with 12 bases between the two ends. From germline, CDR1 is SGHTA and CDR2 FQGNSA. The CDR3 has 15 residues. CDR3 in amino acids: CASSLSGASSYEQYF. CDR3 coding DNA: TGTGCCAGCAGCTTGAGCGGTGCGAGCTCCTACGAGCAGTACTTC.

The rearrangement joins TRBV7-9 to TRBJ2-3; D might be TRBD2 (5 bases). The length of the CDR3 is 15 residues. V was shortened by 2 bases and J by 2 bases, with 11 bases between the two germline ends. The germline CDR1 and CDR2 sequences are SEHNR and FQNEAQ (reference sequence). The DNA for the CDR3 is TGTGCCAGCAGCTTATCCAGCGGAGACACAGATACGCAGTATTTT. Its translation: CASSLSSGDTDTQYF.

The rearrangement links TRBV11-3 to TRBJ1-2, with D tentatively TRBD1 (5 bases). CDR3 size: 18 residues. Germline V CDR1 and CDR2: SGHNT, YENEEA. The V end was cut by 0 bases, the J end by 0 bases, with 17 bases between. The CDR3 nucleotides are TGTGCCAGCAGCTTAGATTCCTCTCCAGGGCGAGCTAACTATGGCTACACCTTC. This encodes CASSLDSSPGRANYGYTF.

The V and J genes are TRBV11-3 and TRBJ2-3; 13 bases fit TRBD2. J lost 0 bases, V lost 3 bases, and 3 bases had no gene match. Germline V gene sequence: CDR1 SGHNT, CDR2 YENEEA. The CDR3 extends over 17 amino acids. CDR3 in DNA: TGTGCCAGCAGCTTGACTAGCGGGAGGTCTAGCACAGATACGCAGTATTTT. Translation: CASSLTSGRSSTDTQYF. The full variable domain, completed using reference TRBV11-3 and TRBJ2-3, is EAGVVQSPRYKIIEKKQPVAFWCNPISGHNTLYWYLQNLGQGPELLIRYENEEAVDDSQLPKDRFSAERLKGVDSTLKIQPAELGDSAVYLCASSLTSGRSSTDTQYFGPGTRLTVL.

CDR3 loop: CASSLDRPGYYGYTF. Here the CDR3 DNA reads TGTGCCAGCAGCTTAGATCGTCCAGGGTACTATGGCTACACCTTC. The chain combines TRBV11-2 with TRBJ1-2, with D perhaps TRBD1 (5 bases). The CDR3 is 15 residues long. V shed 0 bases and J shed 3 bases, with 11 bases lying between them. The V gene's germline CDR1 is SGHAT and CDR2 FQNNGV.

J is TRBJ2-1 and V is TRBV19; the match to TRBD2 covers 9 bases. Germline CDR1 is LNHDA and CDR2 is SQIVND (reference sequence). V trimming: 10 bases; J trimming: 12 bases; junction bases outside the gene matches: 7. This CDR3 is built from 11 residues. CDR3 protein: CATGTSRVQFF. CDR3 DNA sequence: TGTGCCACCGGGACTAGCCGTGTGCAGTTCTTC.

This clone was counted once. CDR3 coding DNA: TGTGCCAGCAGGGCCGGGACTAGCGGGGCCCCCACCCAGTACTTC. Protein: CASRAGTSGAPTQYF. The chain joins TRBV2 to TRBJ2-5, with 13 bases aligning to TRBD2. The germline V gene has CDR1 SNHLY and CDR2 FYNNEI. The CDR3 is 15 residues long. V lost 6 bases and J lost 8; bases outside the gene matches: 9.

Only one count was recorded for this clone. The chain recombines TRBV14 with TRBJ2-1; 9 nucleotides agree with TRBD1. Germline CDR1 is SGHDN and CDR2 is FVKESK. The CDR3 length is 14 residues. The V gene end was trimmed by 3 bases and the J gene end by 4 bases; junction bases not matched to a gene: 1. For the CDR3, the DNA is TGTGCCAGCAGCCATGGACAGGGGTACAATGAGCAGTTCTTC. Amino acid sequence: CASSHGQGYNEQFF.

The sample holds one count of this clone. The chain joins TRBV18 to TRBJ1-5; 7 positions agree with TRBD1. This CDR3 is built from 15 residues. V was clipped by 3 bases and J by 9 bases; unmatched bases: 11. Per the germline V gene, CDR1 is KGHSH and CDR2 is LQKENI. This CDR3 is CASSPLGGGEPPQHF. The CDR3 DNA reads TGTGCCAGCTCACCCCTTGGAGGGGGCGAACCGCCCCAGCATTTT.

The chain uses TRBV7-9 and TRBJ1-5, with 8 bases aligning to TRBD1. The V segment lost 5 bases and the J segment 7 bases; nucleotides outside the gene matches: 10. Germline V gene sequence: CDR1 SEHNR, CDR2 FQNEAQ (reference sequence). This CDR3 is 15 amino acids long. As DNA, the CDR3 is TGTGCCAGCAGCCGAGGACAGGGAGGGTCGCAGCCCCAGCATTTT. This translates into CASSRGQGGSQPQHF.

The rearrangement uses TRBV2 and TRBJ2-1; D remains ambiguous. The length of the CDR3 is 13 residues. Trimming removed 2 bases from V and 9 bases from J, with 11 bases in between. Germline CDR1 reads SNHLY; CDR2 reads FYNNEI. Here the CDR3 DNA reads TGTGCCAGCAGTGAATATAGTGGTGGTGAGCAGTTCTTC. It codes for CASSEYSGGEQFF.

The chain has TRBV6-5 and TRBJ1-1; a weak D match, TRBD1 (5 bases). The CDR3 loop spans 16 amino acids. Germline CDR1 and CDR2: MNHEY and SVGAGI. V shed 2 bases and J shed 5 bases, with 18 bases lying between them. The chain's CDR3 is CASSYPRGALGTEAFF. CDR3 sequence (DNA): TGTGCCAGCAGTTACCCACGTGGGGCACTGGGAACTGAAGCTTTCTTT.

This clone was seen a few times. The rearrangement joins TRBV10-3 to TRBJ1-2; weak D call: TRBD1 (6 bases). Germline assignment: CDR1 ENHRY and CDR2 SYGVKD. The V gene lost 7 bases and the J gene lost 3 bases, with 9 bases spanning the gap. The CDR3 has 12 residues. This CDR3 reads CAINRQDYGYTF. The CDR3 bases are TGTGCCATCAATAGACAGGACTATGGCTACACCTTC.

The V gene is TRBV18, the J gene TRBJ2-4, with D tentatively TRBD2 (6 bases). The germline gives CDR1 KGHSH, CDR2 LQKENI. The germline V and J ends were trimmed by 0 bases and 3 bases, with 9 bases remaining between them. The CDR3 runs to 15 residues. The CDR3 region has the DNA TGTGCCAGCTCACCACCGAAGGGAGGCAAAAACATTCAGTACTTC. Translating it yields CASSPPKGGKNIQYF.

The rearrangement joins TRBV11-2 to TRBJ2-5, with TRBD1 matching over 8 bases. Per the germline V gene, CDR1 is SGHAT and CDR2 is FQNNGV. CDR3 size: 15 residues. The ends lost 1 base at V and 3 bases at J; junction bases unmatched: 4. The chain's CDR3 is CASSLAGTGEETQYF. The CDR3 nucleotides read TGTGCCAGCAGCTTAGCCGGGACAGGAGAAGAGACCCAGTACTTC.

V usage is TRBV28 and J usage is TRBJ2-5; 9 positions match TRBD2. The CDR3 consists of 17 residues. The trim removed 8 bases at V and 3 bases at J, leaving 16 bases unmatched. CDR1 and CDR2 (germline): MDHEN, SYDVKM. The CDR3 sequence is CASSGVAGGPKKETQYF. In DNA form, the CDR3 reads TGTGCCAGCTCGGGCGTGGCGGGAGGGCCTAAAAAAGAGACCCAGTACTTC.

The genes are TRBV10-3 and TRBJ2-2, with 7 positions matching TRBD2. Germline CDR1 is ENHRY and CDR2 is SYGVKD. The J segment lost 0 bases and the V segment lost 9 bases, leaving 4 bases of the junction unmatched. This CDR3 is 14 amino acids long. DNA for the CDR3: TGTGCCATGCGACTAGCAGCGAACACCGGGGAGCTGTTTTTT. Encoded protein: CAMRLAANTGELFF.

This chain joins TRBV19 and TRBJ1-4; D remains unclear. Trimming shortened V by 3 bases and J by 0 bases, and 11 bases separated the two germline ends. This CDR3 region has 16 residues. The germline V gene encodes CDR1 LNHDA and CDR2 SQIVND (reference sequence). CDR3 residues: CASSIGSDATNEKLFF. DNA for the CDR3: TGTGCCAGTAGTATTGGCAGCGACGCAACTAATGAAAAACTGTTTTTT.

On this clone itself: A junction end diverges from the germline sequence, so it may reflect a read error. The chain combines TRBV6-5 with TRBJ1-2; D perhaps matches TRBD1 (6 bases). The V gene's germline CDR1 is MNHEY and CDR2 SVGAGI. CDR3 length: 13 residues. CDR3 DNA sequence: TGTGCCGGCAGCTTGGGGGGGGCAGGTGGCTACACCTTC. Translation gives CAGSLGGAGGYTF.

This clone was seen a few times. The chain employs TRBV9 and TRBJ2-3, with TRBD2 matching over 13 bases. Germline CDR1 is SGDLS and CDR2 is YYNGEE. This CDR3 has 16 residues. Unmatched junction bases numbered 2, after V lost 2 bases and J lost 2 bases. CDR3 residues: CASSVGTSGTTDTQYF. The CDR3, as DNA: TGTGCCAGCAGCGTGGGGACTAGCGGGACCACAGATACGCAGTATTTT.

The genes are TRBV6-5 and TRBJ1-1; D may be TRBD1 (5 bases). The CDR3 spans 15 residues. Germline assignment: CDR1 MNHEY and CDR2 SVGAGI. Deletions cut 0 bases from V and 4 bases from J, with 12 bases between. The CDR3 loop reads CASSYSPPGGTEAFF. CDR3 sequence (DNA): TGTGCCAGCAGTTACTCTCCTCCGGGGGGCACTGAAGCTTTCTTT.

V and J are TRBV5-1 and TRBJ2-2; D is possibly TRBD2 (6 bases). Germline CDR1 and CDR2: SGHRS and YFSETQ. The V gene lost 2 bases and the J gene lost 3 bases, with 11 bases spanning the gap. CDR3 length: 15 amino acids. The CDR3 nucleotides are TGCGCCAGCAGCTTCGGCAGGGAGGACACCGGGGAGCTGTTTTTT. It codes for CASSFGREDTGELFF.

This clone has only a few counts. This chain joins TRBV4-2 and TRBJ2-7, with D maybe TRBD1 (7 bases). V shed 0 bases and J shed 0 bases, with 12 bases lying between them. The CDR3 runs to 16 residues. Germline CDR1 is LGHNA and CDR2 is YNFKEQ. As DNA, the CDR3 is TGTGCCAGCAGCCAAGATCCGGGGGACAGCTCCTACGAGCAGTACTTC. Encoded protein: CASSQDPGDSSYEQYF.

The chain employs TRBV19 and TRBJ2-1, with 9 bases fitting TRBD2. This CDR3 has 17 amino acids. Per the germline V gene, CDR1 is LNHDA and CDR2 is SQIVND (reference sequence). V trimming: 5 bases; J trimming: 0 bases; junction bases outside the gene matches: 8. The CDR3 loop reads CASSPEAGGGSYNEQFF. CDR3 coding DNA: TGTGCCAGTAGTCCAGAGGCGGGAGGGGGCTCCTACAATGAGCAGTTCTTC.

The chain carries TRBV14 and TRBJ2-1; TRBD2 matches 7 bases. The CDR3 covers 15 residues. V shed 1 base and J 4 bases; nucleotides not matched to a gene: 4. Germline V gene data show CDR1 as SGHDN and CDR2 as FVKESK. The CDR3, as DNA: TGTGCCAGCAGCCAAGTATCGGGAGGTTACAATGAGCAGTTCTTC. Translating it yields CASSQVSGGYNEQFF. Using reference TRBV14 and TRBJ2-1 for the parts outside the CDR3, the full variable domain is EAGVTQFPSHSVIEKGQTVTLRCDPISGHDNLYWYRRVMGKEIKFLLHFVKESKQDESGMPNNRFLAERTGGTYSTLKVQPAELEDSGVYFCASSQVSGGYNEQFFGPGTRLTVL.